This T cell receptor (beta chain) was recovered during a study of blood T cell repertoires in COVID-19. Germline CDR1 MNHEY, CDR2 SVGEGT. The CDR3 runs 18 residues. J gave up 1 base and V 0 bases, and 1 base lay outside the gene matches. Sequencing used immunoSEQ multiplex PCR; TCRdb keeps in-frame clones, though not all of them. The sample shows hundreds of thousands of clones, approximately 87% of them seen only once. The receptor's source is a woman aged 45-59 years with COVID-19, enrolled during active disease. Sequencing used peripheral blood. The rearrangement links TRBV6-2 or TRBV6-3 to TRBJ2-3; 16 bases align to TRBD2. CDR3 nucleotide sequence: TGTGCCAGCAGTTACTCCGGGACTAGCGGGAGGGGCACAGATACGCAGTATTTT. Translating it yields CASSYSGTSGRGTDTQYF.